This T cell receptor beta chain was recorded in a study of identical twins. The CDR3 totals 16 residues. The ends lost 2 bases at V and 9 bases at J; junction bases unmatched: 8. The germline V gene encodes CDR1 KGHDR and CDR2 SFDVKD. A single record per CDR3 protein comes from TCRdb applying MiXCR to the 5' RACE reads. Counted here are about 790,000 distinct CDR3 sequences, about 18% occurring once; the ten biggest clones make up about 12%. Findings of the study overall: Analyses of zero insertions could be partly confounded by invariant MAIT and iNKT cells.

This clonotype has a count of ten or more. As yet, its antigen is unknown. The sample was also reused in another study, on T cells expressing NK-cell markers. That paper adds: Seven of the eight sequenced donors were classified as HCMV-seropositive, and one was classified as seronegative.

J is TRBJ2-1 and V is TRBV24-1; TRBD2 matches 11 bases. The TCR comes from a woman aged 18-35 years in good health. Source material: PBMCs. The CDR3 here is CATSDSASGRFGEQFF. The CDR3 bases are TGTGCCACCAGTGATTCGGCTAGCGGGAGGTTTGGTGAGCAGTTCTTC.